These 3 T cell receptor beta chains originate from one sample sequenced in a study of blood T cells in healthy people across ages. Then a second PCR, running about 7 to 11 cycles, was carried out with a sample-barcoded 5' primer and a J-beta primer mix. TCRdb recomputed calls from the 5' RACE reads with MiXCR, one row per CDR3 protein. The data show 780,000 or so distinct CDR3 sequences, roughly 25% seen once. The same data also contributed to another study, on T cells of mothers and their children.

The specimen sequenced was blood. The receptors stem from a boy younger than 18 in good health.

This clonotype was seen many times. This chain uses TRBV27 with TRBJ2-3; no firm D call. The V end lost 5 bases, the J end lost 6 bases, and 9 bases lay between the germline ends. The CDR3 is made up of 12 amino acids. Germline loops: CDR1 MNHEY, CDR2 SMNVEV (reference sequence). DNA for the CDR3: TGTGCCAGCAGTACCCTGGGGGATACGCAGTATTTT. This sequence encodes CASSTLGDTQYF.

This chain's CDR3 is CASSQDLRGTDTDTQYF. The CDR3 region has the DNA TGTGCCAGCAGCCAAGATTTGCGCGGGACAGACACAGATACGCAGTATTTT. The chain combines TRBV4-2 with TRBJ2-3; tentative D call: TRBD1 (7 bases). The CDR3 is 17 amino acids. The ends were cut back, 0 bases at V and 2 bases at J, with 15 bases in the middle. Germline V gene lookup returns CDR1 LGHNA and CDR2 YNFKEQ.

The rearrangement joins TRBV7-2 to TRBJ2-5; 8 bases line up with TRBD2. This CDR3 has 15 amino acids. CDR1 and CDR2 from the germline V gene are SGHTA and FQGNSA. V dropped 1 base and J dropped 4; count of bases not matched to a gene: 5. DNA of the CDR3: TGTGCCAGCAGCTTAGGCGGGAGGTTCACAGAGACCCAGTACTTC. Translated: CASSLGGRFTETQYF.